These 26 T cell receptor beta chains came from one sample sequenced in a study of shared clonotypes between healthy human individuals. Clones were read by immunoSEQ multiplex PCR, and TCRdb kept only the in-frame ones, dropping some. The table includes about 2,100,000 clones, 90% to 95% detected once. Only CD45RO-negative cells positively selected for CCR7 counted as naive CD8 cells, so terminally differentiated effector memory CD45RA+ cells were excluded. The sequenced material came from naive CD8+ T cells from PBMCs. The receptor source for this set is a man between 18 and 35 years old in good health. Some clones in this sample may be carry-over from other donors' samples.

This clone has a handful of counts. This chain connects TRBV29-1 to TRBJ1-2, with D uncertain. CDR3 length equals 13 residues. Germline lookup yields CDR1 SQVTM and CDR2 ANQGSEA. V was pared by 3 bases and J by 3 bases, with 11 bases between. This CDR3 is CSVEGVLDYGYTF. The CDR3 bases are TGCAGCGTTGAGGGAGTCCTGGACTATGGCTACACCTTC.

The V call is TRBV4-1, the J call TRBJ2-7; D remains unclear. There are 13 residues in the CDR3. Germline loops: CDR1 MGHRA, CDR2 YSYEKL. Trimming shortened V by 1 base and J by 7 bases, and 11 bases separated the two germline ends. Here the CDR3 reads CASSQVMEGEQYF. The CDR3 bases are TGCGCCAGCAGCCAAGTTATGGAAGGTGAGCAGTACTTC.

The J gene is TRBJ1-2, the V gene TRBV7-9, with D unclear. V was shortened by 5 bases and J by 5 bases, with 9 bases between the two germline ends. Germline CDR1 reads SEHNR; CDR2 reads FQNEAQ (reference sequence). The CDR3 is 12 amino acids. Written as DNA, the CDR3 is TGTGCCAGCAGCGCCCTGGGGTATGGCTACACCTTC. This sequence encodes CASSALGYGYTF.

The chain carries TRBV5-1 and TRBJ2-2; no clear D. CDR1 SGHRS and CDR2 YFSETQ come from the germline V gene. The V end was cut by 5 bases, the J end by 5 bases, with 13 bases between. CDR3 length equals 14 residues. The CDR3 loop reads CASSVTVGTGELFF. CDR3 nucleotides: TGCGCCAGCAGTGTGACGGTTGGGACCGGGGAGCTGTTTTTT.

The chain carries TRBV28 and TRBJ2-5; tentatively, D is TRBD2 (5 bases). The V gene lost 2 bases and the J gene lost 5 bases, with 12 bases spanning the gap. From germline, CDR1 is MDHEN and CDR2 SYDVKM. The CDR3 has 14 amino acids. CDR3 amino acids: CASSLIMGAETQYF. CDR3 nucleotide sequence: TGTGCCAGCAGTTTAATCATGGGAGCGGAGACCCAGTACTTC.

The chain employs TRBV28 and TRBJ2-7, with 7 bases aligning to TRBD2. Losses at the gene ends were 5 bases for V and 6 bases for J; bases not matched to a gene: 4. Germline V gene data show CDR1 as MDHEN and CDR2 as SYDVKM. The CDR3 contains 12 residues. CDR3 protein: CASSVGRAEQYF. As DNA, the CDR3 is TGTGCCAGCAGTGTTGGGAGGGCCGAGCAGTACTTC.

V usage is TRBV7-8 and J usage is TRBJ2-7; TRBD2 aligns across 9 bases. J was trimmed by 0 bases and V by 5 bases; bases with no gene match: 5. The CDR3 has 15 amino acids. Germline V gives CDR1 SGHVS, CDR2 FQNEAQ. This chain's CDR3 is CASSPGLASSYEQYF. CDR3 nucleotide sequence: TGTGCCAGCAGCCCCGGACTAGCGAGCTCCTACGAGCAGTACTTC.

The gene calls are TRBV28 and TRBJ1-5; D perhaps matches TRBD1 (5 bases). The CDR3 has 13 residues. The ends were cut back, 11 bases at V and 1 base at J, with 12 bases in the middle. Germline CDR1 and CDR2: MDHEN and SYDVKM. The CDR3 DNA reads TGTGCCTTGGGGGAACTAAGCAATCAGCCCCAGCATTTT. Translating gives CALGELSNQPQHF.

The V and J genes are TRBV28 and TRBJ1-5, with D possibly TRBD1 on 6 matching bases. This CDR3 contains 14 residues. Germline V CDR1 and CDR2: MDHEN, SYDVKM. V was trimmed by 5 bases and J by 7 bases, leaving 15 bases between them. The CDR3 loop is CASSLRQAGQPQHF. CDR3 bases: TGTGCCAGCAGTCTCCGACAGGCAGGACAGCCCCAGCATTTT.

The chain links TRBV9 to TRBJ2-3; D may match TRBD1 or TRBD2 (5 bases each). Germline CDR1 and CDR2: SGDLS and YYNGEE. V lost 0 bases and J 6 bases, leaving 11 bases between the germline ends. This CDR3 is 14 amino acids long. This CDR3 reads CASSVGGSWDTQYF. The CDR3 DNA is TGTGCCAGCAGCGTAGGGGGGAGTTGGGATACGCAGTATTTT.

About this clone itself: The sample carries other DNA sequences with the same CDR3. This rearrangement joins TRBV7-2 to TRBJ2-7; D remains ambiguous. The V end was cut by 5 bases, the J end by 0 bases, with 8 bases between. CDR1 is SGHTA and CDR2 is FQGNSA in the germline V gene. The CDR3 spans 13 residues. CDR3 region: CASSPPSSYEQYF. CDR3 coding DNA: TGTGCCAGCAGCCCCCCTAGCTCCTACGAGCAGTACTTC.

CDR3 residues: CASSLAGVSTEAFF. The CDR3 DNA reads as TGTGCCAGTAGTCTAGCGGGGGTTTCCACTGAAGCTTTCTTT. The chain couples TRBV19 to TRBJ1-1; D might be TRBD1 (5 bases). The CDR3 has 14 residues. The V and J ends lost 5 bases and 4 bases respectively, with 14 bases between them. Germline V gene lookup returns CDR1 LNHDA and CDR2 SQIVND (reference sequence).

The V gene is TRBV30, the J gene TRBJ1-2, with unresolved D. V was pared by 4 bases and J by 8 bases, with 11 bases between. Germline V gene data show CDR1 as GTSNPN and CDR2 as SVGIG (reference sequence). This CDR3 is built from 11 residues. The CDR3 region has the DNA TGTGCCTGGATGTCTGGGCTGGGCTACACCTTC. It codes for CAWMSGLGYTF.

This clone has a single count. CDR3 sequence (DNA): TGTGCCAGCAGTTTGAGGGCCAACTATGGCTACACCTTC. This encodes CASSLRANYGYTF. This chain joins TRBV27 and TRBJ1-2; D is unclear. The CDR3 has 13 residues. The V gene lost 3 bases and the J gene lost 2 bases, with 7 bases spanning the gap. Germline CDR1 MNHEY, CDR2 SMNVEV (reference sequence).

In its sample, this clone was seen once. The rearrangement joins TRBV7-9 to TRBJ1-2; D is unclear. This CDR3 is built from 14 residues. The V gene's germline CDR1 is SEHNR and CDR2 FQNEAQ (reference sequence). V was pared by 0 bases and J by 6 bases, with 11 bases between. In DNA form, the CDR3 reads TGTGCCAGCAGCTTAGCCCAATATGCTCATGGCTACACCTTC. Translating it yields CASSLAQYAHGYTF.

The chain employs TRBV6-5 and TRBJ2-5; maybe TRBD2 (5 bases). The CDR3 is made up of 14 amino acids. Trimming removed 2 bases from V and 2 bases from J, with 9 bases in between. Germline CDR1 is MNHEY and CDR2 is SVGAGI. CDR3 nucleotide sequence: TGTGCCAGCAGTTACGTCGGGATACAAGAGACCCAGTACTTC. It yields the protein CASSYVGIQETQYF.

The rearrangement joins TRBV4-1 to TRBJ2-7; 9 nucleotides line up with TRBD1. V lost 1 base and J lost 3; bases outside the gene matches: 10. This CDR3 contains 17 residues. Per germline, CDR1 MGHRA and CDR2 YSYEKL. CDR3 nucleotide sequence: TGCGCCAGCAGCCAAGGCACCGGGACAGGGACGTTCTACGAGCAGTACTTC. This sequence encodes CASSQGTGTGTFYEQYF.

V usage is TRBV7-6 and J usage is TRBJ2-2; D not certain. This CDR3 region has 15 residues. The V end lost 2 bases, the J end lost 5 bases, and 12 bases lay between the germline ends. Germline lookup yields CDR1 SGHVS and CDR2 FNYEAQ. CDR3 coding DNA: TGTGCCAGCAGCTTAACCACCAGATTAACCGGGGAGCTGTTTTTT. It specifies CASSLTTRLTGELFF.

The CDR3 sequence: CASSLTEGVTDTQYF. For the CDR3, the DNA is TGTGCCAGCAGCTTAACGGAGGGAGTCACAGATACGCAGTATTTT. The chain employs TRBV7-3 and TRBJ2-3; D is perhaps TRBD2 (6 bases). The CDR3 totals 15 residues. Trimming cost V 0 bases and J 2 bases, with 9 bases left between them. The germline CDR1 and CDR2 sequences are SGHTA and FQGTGA.

V is TRBV4-1 and J is TRBJ2-5; D may match TRBD1 or TRBD2 (5 bases each). Germline V gene data show CDR1 as MGHRA and CDR2 as YSYEKL. Trimming took 0 bases from V and 1 from J, leaving 9 bases between them. The CDR3 consists of 15 residues. This CDR3 reads CASSQDGAVQETQYF. The CDR3, as DNA: TGCGCCAGCAGCCAAGACGGGGCAGTCCAAGAGACCCAGTACTTC.

J is TRBJ2-3 and V is TRBV7-9; the match to TRBD2 covers 8 bases. V gave up 5 bases and J gave up 4 bases; unmatched junction bases: 8. The CDR3 is made up of 15 amino acids. CDR1 and CDR2 (germline): SEHNR, FQNEAQ (reference sequence). CDR3 DNA sequence: TGTGCCAGCAGCCCCCAAGCGGGAGTCGCAGATACGCAGTATTTT. Translating gives CASSPQAGVADTQYF.

The chain combines TRBV19 with TRBJ2-7; 9 nucleotides agree with TRBD2. J lost 4 bases, V lost 6 bases, and 4 bases had no gene match. The germline gives CDR1 LNHDA, CDR2 SQIVND (reference sequence). The CDR3 is 13 amino acids. DNA of the CDR3: TGTGCCAGTAGCAGCGGGAGGTATTACGAGCAGTACTTC. Amino acid sequence: CASSSGRYYEQYF.

The chain is built from TRBV5-6 and TRBJ1-1; no clear D gene. In germline, CDR1 is SGHDT, CDR2 YYEEEE. CDR3 length: 12 residues. V was pared by 5 bases and J by 3 bases, with 8 bases between. The CDR3 sequence: CASSSYDTEAFF. The CDR3 DNA reads TGTGCCAGCAGTAGTTATGACACTGAAGCTTTCTTT.

A word on this clone: The sample contains more than one DNA sequence encoding this CDR3. The chain has TRBV6-5 and TRBJ2-2; D ambiguous. CDR1 is MNHEY, CDR2 SVGAGI, per germline. Trimming took off 3 bases at V and 6 bases at J, with 5 bases between the two ends. This CDR3 is built from 12 residues. CDR3 residues: CASSYGSGELFF. The CDR3 bases are TGTGCCAGCAGTTATGGATCCGGGGAGCTGTTTTTT.

The genes are TRBV25-1 and TRBJ2-2; no clear D. Germline V gene sequence: CDR1 MGHDK, CDR2 SYGVNS. CDR3 length: 13 residues. V lost 0 bases and J lost 8, with 7 bases in between. The CDR3, as DNA: TGTGCCAGCAGTGAATATATTTGGGGGGAGCTGTTTTTT. This gives the protein CASSEYIWGELFF.

The chain employs TRBV10-3 and TRBJ2-1; D not resolved. CDR1 ENHRY and CDR2 SYGVKD come from the germline V gene. V was shortened by 0 bases and J by 4 bases, with 16 bases between the two germline ends. The CDR3 has 17 residues. The CDR3 DNA follows: TGTGCCATCAGTGAGTCTCAAAGGGCCGGTCCGTACAATGAGCAGTTCTTC. Encoded protein: CAISESQRAGPYNEQFF.